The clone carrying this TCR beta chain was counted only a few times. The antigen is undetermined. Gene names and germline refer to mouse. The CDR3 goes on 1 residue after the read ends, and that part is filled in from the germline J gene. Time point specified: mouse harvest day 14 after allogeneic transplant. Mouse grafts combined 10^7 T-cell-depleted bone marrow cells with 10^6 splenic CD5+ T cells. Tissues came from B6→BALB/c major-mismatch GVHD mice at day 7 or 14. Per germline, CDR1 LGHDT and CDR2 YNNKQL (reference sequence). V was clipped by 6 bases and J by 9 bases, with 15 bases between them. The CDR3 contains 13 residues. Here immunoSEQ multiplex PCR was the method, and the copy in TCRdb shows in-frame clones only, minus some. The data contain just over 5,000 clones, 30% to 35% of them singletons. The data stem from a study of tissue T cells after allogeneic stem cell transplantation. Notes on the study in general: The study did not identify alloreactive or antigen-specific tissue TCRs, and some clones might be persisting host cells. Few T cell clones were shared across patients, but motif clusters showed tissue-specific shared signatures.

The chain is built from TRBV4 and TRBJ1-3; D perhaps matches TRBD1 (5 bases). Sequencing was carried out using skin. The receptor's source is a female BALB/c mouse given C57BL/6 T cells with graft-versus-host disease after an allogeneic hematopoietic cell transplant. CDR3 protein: CASSSRSGTTLYF. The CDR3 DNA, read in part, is TGTGCCAGCAGTTCCCGGTCAGGGACTACGCTCTAT.